This T cell receptor (beta chain) is from a study of blood T cell repertoires in COVID-19. Study information: Acute and convalescent COVID-19 specimens originated in the United States, Italy and Spain. Nucleic acid was either cDNA or gDNA, and it came from T cells, B-cell-depleted T cells, or PBMCs.

In the original workflow: From reference gene primer amplification, estimates of nucleated cell counts were derived. Measured with immunoSEQ multiplex PCR; TCRdb has only the in-frame clones, and not every one. V, J and clone size reflect that table, while D and trimming were determined from the DNA. The sample lists just over 150,000 clones, approximately 81% occurring once. Germline V gene data show CDR1 as GTSNPN and CDR2 as SVGIG (reference sequence). V dropped 5 bases and J dropped 6; count of bases not matched to a gene: 17. The CDR3 sequence is 17 residues long. The material sequenced was peripheral blood. The V call is TRBV30, the J call TRBJ2-7; the match to TRBD1 covers 12 bases. This TCR derives from a human donor with acute or convalescent COVID-19. The donor label of this sample is uncertain. CDR3 loop: CAWDPGTGGAGEREQYF. The CDR3 bases are TGTGCCTGGGACCCCGGGACAGGGGGCGCCGGGGAACGCGAGCAGTACTTC.